One and the same sample provided the 4 T cell receptor beta chains below, sequenced in a study of regulatory T cells in long-lasting Graves disease. HTBI primers from iRepertoire and Arm-PCR of CDR3 regions yielded the TCR beta libraries. TCRdb recomputed calls from the multiplex PCR reads with MiXCR, one row per CDR3 protein. The sample has 420,000 or so distinct CDR3 sequences, about a sixth seen once. Noted time point: newly diagnosed GD, antithyroid drugs for less than 3 months. PBMC-extracted RNA yielded the TCR library. The same data also contributed to another study, on T cells in Graves' hyperthyroidism and ophthalmopathy.

The sequencing here drew on peripheral blood mononuclear cells (PBMCs), taken at new diagnosis, from a patient treated with antithyroid drugs. The receptors here all came from a woman under 30 with Graves disease.

This clonotype occurred many times. The chain is built from TRBV6-2 or TRBV6-3 and TRBJ2-1, with TRBD2 identical over 11 bases. CDR1 is MNHEY and CDR2 is SVGEGT in the germline V gene. V was pared by 6 bases and J by 8 bases, with 3 bases of the junction left unmatched. CDR3 length: 13 amino acids. The CDR3 DNA reads TGTGCCAGCAGGTTGGGACTAGCGGATGAGCAGTTCTTC. It specifies CASRLGLADEQFF.

This clonotype was found many times. V gene TRBV28 combines with J gene TRBJ2-5; D possibly corresponds to TRBD2 (5 bases). Germline-derived CDR1 and CDR2 are MDHEN and SYDVKM. Trimming took 5 bases from V and 7 from J, leaving 26 bases between them. The CDR3 sequence is 17 residues long. As DNA, the CDR3 is TGTGCCAGCAGTCAAGAGTTAGATAGCGCACATTCAGGGACCCAGTACTTC. It codes for CASSQELDSAHSGTQYF.

V is TRBV30 and J is TRBJ2-6, with 9 bases matching TRBD1. CDR3 length equals 19 residues. V lost 1 base, J lost 0 bases, and 10 bases stayed unmatched. Germline CDR1 reads GTSNPN; CDR2 reads SVGIG (reference sequence). CDR3: CAWSGQVGTGSSGANVLTF. The CDR3 DNA reads as TGTGCCTGGAGTGGCCAAGTTGGGACAGGGTCCTCTGGGGCCAACGTCCTGACTTTC.

This clonotype was observed a handful of times. The chain is built from TRBV9 and TRBJ2-7; no clear D gene. In germline, CDR1 is SGDLS, CDR2 YYNGEE. The ends were cut back, 7 bases at V and 5 bases at J, with 19 bases in the middle. The length of the CDR3 is 14 residues. Written as DNA, the CDR3 is TGTGCCAGCGACCTGGACGGAGCTGGGGACGAGCAGTACTTC. This encodes CASDLDGAGDEQYF.